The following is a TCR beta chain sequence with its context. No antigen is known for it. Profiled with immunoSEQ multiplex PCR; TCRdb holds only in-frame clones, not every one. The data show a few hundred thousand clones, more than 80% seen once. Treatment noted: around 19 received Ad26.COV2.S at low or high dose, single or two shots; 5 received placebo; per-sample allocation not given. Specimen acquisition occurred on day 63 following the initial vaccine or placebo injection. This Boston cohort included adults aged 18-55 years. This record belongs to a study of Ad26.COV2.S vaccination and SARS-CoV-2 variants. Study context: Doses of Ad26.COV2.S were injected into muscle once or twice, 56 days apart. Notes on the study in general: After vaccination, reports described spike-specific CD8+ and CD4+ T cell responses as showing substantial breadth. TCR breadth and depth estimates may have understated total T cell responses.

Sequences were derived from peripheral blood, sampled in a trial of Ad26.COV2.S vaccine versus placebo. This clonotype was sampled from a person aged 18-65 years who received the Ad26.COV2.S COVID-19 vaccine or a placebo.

The DNA for the CDR3 is TGTGCCAGCTCACCAGAGCGGGACAGACAAGAGACCCAGTACTTC. This sequence encodes CASSPERDRQETQYF. The chain uses TRBV18 and TRBJ2-5; D is perhaps TRBD1 or TRBD2 (7 bases each). This CDR3 has 15 amino acids. Trimming left V 2 bases short and J 2 bases short, with 12 bases between. The germline V gene encodes CDR1 KGHSH and CDR2 LQKENI.